The T cell receptor (beta chain) described here comes from a study of shared clonotypes between healthy human individuals. Study-level results: The represented genetic and exposure-history diversity was limited by the small number of donors.

About this clone: The antigen is undetermined.

TCRdb's copy holds only in-frame clones and misses some; the assay was immunoSEQ multiplex PCR. Of millions of clones in the sample, approximately 93% were seen once. CDR3 length: 16 amino acids. Trimming left V 4 bases short and J 3 bases short, with 16 bases between. Germline V lookup: CDR1 LNHDA, CDR2 SQIVND (reference sequence). Sequencing was performed on naive CD4+ T cells from PBMCs. Subset described: CD45RA+ positively selected. The V and J genes are TRBV19 and TRBJ1-3; D perhaps matches TRBD1 (6 bases). This TCR derives from a man between 18 and 29 years old in good health. Some clones in this sample may be carry-over from other donors' samples. DNA for the CDR3: TGTGCCAGTAGTACCCGGCCAAAGGGGGATGGAAACACCATATATTTT. This translates into CASSTRPKGDGNTIYF.